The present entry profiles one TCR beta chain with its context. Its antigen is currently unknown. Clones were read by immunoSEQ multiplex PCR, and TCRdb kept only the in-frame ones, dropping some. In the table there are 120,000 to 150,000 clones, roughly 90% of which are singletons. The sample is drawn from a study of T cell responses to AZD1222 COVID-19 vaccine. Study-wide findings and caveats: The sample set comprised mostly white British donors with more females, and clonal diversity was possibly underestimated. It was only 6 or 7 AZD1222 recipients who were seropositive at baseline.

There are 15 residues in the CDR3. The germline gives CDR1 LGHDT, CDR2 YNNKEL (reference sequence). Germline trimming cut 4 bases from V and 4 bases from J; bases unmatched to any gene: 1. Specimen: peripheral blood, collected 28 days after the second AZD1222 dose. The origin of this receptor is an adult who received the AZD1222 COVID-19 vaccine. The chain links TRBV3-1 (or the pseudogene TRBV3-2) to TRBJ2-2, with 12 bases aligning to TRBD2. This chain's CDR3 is CASSRLAGATGELFF. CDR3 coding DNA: TGTGCCAGCAGCCGACTAGCGGGAGCCACCGGGGAGCTGTTTTTT.